These T cell receptor beta chains were read from a single sample in a study of metastatic and nonmetastatic thyroid tumors. TCRdb re-called the PCR reads through MiXCR. The sample contains some 26,000 clones, around 26% of which appear only once. Sequencing was carried out using blood. These receptor sequences come from a male donor with papillary thyroid cancer or a benign thyroid nodule (not recorded which). Some clones in this sample may be carry-over from other donors' samples. Both conserved end residues are part of each CDR3. The D gene is left open where the match is weak. The size entry is marked missing in some rows and otherwise reads once, few, many or a size class.

j_call clone_size d_call v_call cdr3_nt cdr3_aa
TRBJ2-7 medium-sized TRBD1 TRBV15 TGTGCCACCAGCAGAGGGAGGGTGTCGACAGGGGGCGACGAGCAGTACTTC CATSRGRVSTGGDEQYF
TRBJ1-1 many . TRBV24-1 TGTGCCACCAGTGACCCGGAATACAATGAAGCTTTCTTT CATSDPEYNEAFF
TRBJ2-7 few . TRBV6-2/TRBV6-3 TGTGCCAGCAGTTACTTGGCCGGGAGTTCCTACGGGCAGTACTTC CASSYLAGSSYGQYF
TRBJ1-1 once . TRBV9 TGTGCCAGCAGCGCTGACGGTGGTGCTCAGTATACTTTCTTT CASSADGGAQYTFF
TRBJ1-3 few . TRBV7-2 TGTGCCAGCAGCTTAAGATACGGCTCTGGAAACACCATATATTTT CASSLRYGSGNTIYF
TRBJ2-5 many TRBD1 TRBV18 TGTGCCAGCTCACCACCTCGATCGGGACAGTACCAAGAGACCCAGTACTTC CASSPPRSGQYQETQYF
TRBJ2-5 few . TRBV27 TGTGCCAGCAGTTTGGGAAAGGGGGGGAGTGAAACCCAGTACTTC CASSLGKGGSETQYF
TRBJ1-5 many . TRBV19 TGTGCCAGTATCGGGGGTGGCAATCAGCCCCAGCATTTT CASIGGGNQPQHF
TRBJ2-5 many TRBD1 TRBV27 TGTGCCAGCAGCCCCCTCGGACAGGGAGAGACCCAGTACTTC CASSPLGQGETQYF
TRBJ2-1 many . TRBV18 TGTGCCAGCTCACCGCGTTCCTACAATGAGCAGTTCTTC CASSPRSYNEQFF
TRBJ2-3 . . TRBV12-5 TGTGCTAGTGGTTTTGTACTGTGCAGGGCCGAGGGTACGCAGTATTTT CASGFVLCRAEGTQYF
TRBJ2-7 few . TRBV27 TGTGCCAGCATTCCCACCTCTAGGAGTTTCTCCTACGAGCAGTACTTC CASIPTSRSFSYEQYF
TRBJ1-5 medium-sized . TRBV4-1 TGCGCCAGCAGCCAACCTCAGGGGCGGCAGCCCCAGCATTTT CASSQPQGRQPQHF
TRBJ2-7 few . TRBV2 TGTGCCAGCAGTGACCCCCGACAGACAGTCTACGAGAAGTACTTC CASSDPRQTVYEKYF
TRBJ2-3 many TRBD2 TRBV19 TGTGCCAGCAGAAACGCCGGGACTAGCGGATTGGTAGATACGCAGTATTTT CASRNAGTSGLVDTQYF
TRBJ2-7 many . TRBV5-5 TGTGCCAGCAGCTTGACAGAAGGTGAGCAGTACTTC CASSLTEGEQYF
TRBJ1-4 many . TRBV7-8 TGTGCCAGCAGCCGCGGACCCACCGAAAAACTGTTTTTT CASSRGPTEKLFF
TRBJ2-7 few TRBD1 TRBV29-1 TGCAGCGTCCTTAAGGGGGCTGACAACGAGCAGTACTTC CSVLKGADNEQYF
TRBJ2-7 many . TRBV10-2 TGCGCCAGCAGTGACTTCGGCAGGGCCTACGAGCAGTACTTC CASSDFGRAYEQYF
TRBJ2-3 many . TRBV20-1 TGCAGTGCCGCGGCGCCTCTTATCACAGATACGCAGTATTTT CSAAAPLITDTQYF
TRBJ2-7 many TRBD2 TRBV3-1 TGTGCCAGCAGCCAACTAGCGGGAGTGTTTAAGGACGAGCAGTACTTC CASSQLAGVFKDEQYF
TRBJ1-6 few . TRBV6-1 TGTGCCAGCAGGGAAACTGGAGAAAATTCACCCCTCCACTTT CASRETGENSPLHF
TRBJ1-5 . . TRBV4-2 TGTGCCAGCAGCAAAGACAGTCTCTGGGCTTATCAGCCCCAGCATTTT CASSKDSLWAYQPQHF